This is a list of T cell receptor beta chains from one sample in a study of blood T cells in healthy people across ages. One entry per CDR3 protein, called by TCRdb with MiXCR from the 5' RACE reads. Here the sample spans roughly 2 million distinct CDR3 sequences, 40% to 55% being singletons. Sequencing was done on a sample of blood. The receptors stem from a woman aged 40 to 49 in good health. The CDR3 runs from the conserved cysteine through the conserved F or W. Fields, in order: V gene, clone size, D gene, J gene, CDR3 DNA, CDR3 protein. A D gene is named only where the DNA matches it firmly. Rows give clone size only sometimes, using once, few, many, or a class for an expanded clone.

v_gene: TRBV6-5; abundance: .; d_gene: TRBD2; j_gene: TRBJ2-3; CDR3nt: TGTGCCAGCAGTTACGGACTAGCGGGGGACACAGATATGCAGTATTTT; CDR3aa: CASSYGLAGDTDMQYF
v_gene: TRBV20-1; abundance: once; d_gene: .; j_gene: TRBJ1-2; CDR3nt: TGCAGTGCCGAGAATCCAGAAGTAGAAGCTGGCGGAAGCACCTTC; CDR3aa: CSAENPEVEAGGSTF
v_gene: TRBV9; abundance: .; d_gene: .; j_gene: TRBJ1-2; CDR3nt: TGTGCCAGCAGGGACGTGCTATATGGCTACACCTTC; CDR3aa: CASRDVLYGYTF
v_gene: TRBV6-6; abundance: .; d_gene: .; j_gene: TRBJ2-3; CDR3nt: TGTGCCAGCAGGCTCGGGCAGGGTCCAGATACGCAGTATTTT; CDR3aa: CASRLGQGPDTQYF
v_gene: TRBV7-2; abundance: .; d_gene: .; j_gene: TRBJ1-6; CDR3nt: TGTGCCAGCAGCTTAAAGATGGGTCTCAGCCTCCTCCACTTT; CDR3aa: CASSLKMGLSLLHF
v_gene: TRBV4-2; abundance: .; d_gene: .; j_gene: TRBJ2-3; CDR3nt: TGTGCCAGCAGCCAAGACGGAATTAGCACAGATACGCGGTATTTT; CDR3aa: CASSQDGISTDTRYF
v_gene: TRBV7-2; abundance: .; d_gene: TRBD2; j_gene: TRBJ2-4; CDR3nt: TGTGCCAGCAGCCAAGGACTAGCGGGGACTATAGCCAAAAACATTCAGTACTTC; CDR3aa: CASSQGLAGTIAKNIQYF
v_gene: TRBV5-1; abundance: many; d_gene: .; j_gene: TRBJ2-6; CDR3nt: TGTGCCAGCAGCTTAGGGGATGGGGCCAACGTCCTGACTTTC; CDR3aa: CASSLGDGANVLTF
v_gene: TRBV12-3/TRBV12-4; abundance: .; d_gene: .; j_gene: TRBJ2-1; CDR3nt: TGTGCCAGCAGTTTACTCCCAAAGCAGTTCTTC; CDR3aa: CASSLLPKQFF
v_gene: TRBV6-6; abundance: few; d_gene: .; j_gene: TRBJ2-5; CDR3nt: TGTGCCACCTCTCTAGGGGGGAACCAAGAGACCCAGTACTTC; CDR3aa: CATSLGGNQETQYF
v_gene: TRBV6-2/TRBV6-3; abundance: .; d_gene: .; j_gene: TRBJ1-1; CDR3nt: TGTGCCAGCAGTTGGGTCTTCACTGAAGCTTTCTTT; CDR3aa: CASSWVFTEAFF
v_gene: TRBV4-3; abundance: .; d_gene: .; j_gene: TRBJ1-5; CDR3nt: TGCGCCAGCAGCCAAGAACGTCCGGGACTCCAAACGGGCAATCAGCCCCAGCATTTT; CDR3aa: CASSQERPGLQTGNQPQHF
v_gene: TRBV20-1; abundance: few; d_gene: .; j_gene: TRBJ2-3; CDR3nt: TGCAGTGCTAGTGGGGCAGTGGGGCCAGATACGCAGTATTTT; CDR3aa: CSASGAVGPDTQYF
v_gene: TRBV7-8; abundance: .; d_gene: .; j_gene: TRBJ1-2; CDR3nt: TGTGCCAGCAGCTTATCTACGGACCCCGGTGTCTATGGCTACACCTTC; CDR3aa: CASSLSTDPGVYGYTF
v_gene: TRBV7-3; abundance: .; d_gene: .; j_gene: TRBJ2-5; CDR3nt: TGTGCCAGCAGCTTACTTGGAGGGTTCCAAGAGACCCAGTACTTC; CDR3aa: CASSLLGGFQETQYF
v_gene: TRBV20-1; abundance: .; d_gene: TRBD2; j_gene: TRBJ2-1; CDR3nt: TGCAGTGTAGCTAGCGGGGACAATGAGCAGTTCTTC; CDR3aa: CSVASGDNEQFF
v_gene: TRBV24-1; abundance: .; d_gene: .; j_gene: TRBJ2-6; CDR3nt: TGTGCCACCAGGCCCCAAGTCTCTAGGGCCAACGTCCTGACTTTC; CDR3aa: CATRPQVSRANVLTF
v_gene: TRBV5-6; abundance: .; d_gene: TRBD2; j_gene: TRBJ2-3; CDR3nt: TGTGCCACCCGAGCTAGCGGGAGAAGCACAGATACGCAGTATTTT; CDR3aa: CATRASGRSTDTQYF
v_gene: TRBV20-1; abundance: .; d_gene: .; j_gene: TRBJ2-1; CDR3nt: TGCAGTGCTAGAGTCCGAAGTACAGGGACATTACAGTTCTTC; CDR3aa: CSARVRSTGTLQFF
v_gene: TRBV7-9; abundance: .; d_gene: TRBD2; j_gene: TRBJ2-1; CDR3nt: TGTGCCAGCAGCAGGACTAGCGGGGGGGATGAGCAGTTCTTC; CDR3aa: CASSRTSGGDEQFF
v_gene: TRBV11-2; abundance: .; d_gene: TRBD1; j_gene: TRBJ2-1; CDR3nt: TGTGCCAGCACGTCCGGGACAGGGGTGTATGAGCAGTTCTTC; CDR3aa: CASTSGTGVYEQFF
v_gene: TRBV7-2; abundance: .; d_gene: .; j_gene: TRBJ2-3; CDR3nt: TGTGCCACCTTCCTGTCCACAGATACGCAGTATTTT; CDR3aa: CATFLSTDTQYF
v_gene: TRBV6-6; abundance: .; d_gene: .; j_gene: TRBJ1-2; CDR3nt: TGTGCCAGCAGCGGACGGTCAAACTATGGCTACACCTTC; CDR3aa: CASSGRSNYGYTF
v_gene: TRBV12-3/TRBV12-4; abundance: .; d_gene: .; j_gene: TRBJ2-7; CDR3nt: TGTGCCAGCAGTTTAAACACGGGCAACTACGAGCAGTACTTC; CDR3aa: CASSLNTGNYEQYF
v_gene: TRBV12-3/TRBV12-4; abundance: .; d_gene: .; j_gene: TRBJ1-1; CDR3nt: TGTGCCAGCATGGAGGCAGGGTCGGCTTTCTTT; CDR3aa: CASMEAGSAFF
v_gene: TRBV4-2; abundance: .; d_gene: .; j_gene: TRBJ2-3; CDR3nt: TGTGCCAGCAGCCAAGAAGGGGGAATAACGCAGTATTTT; CDR3aa: CASSQEGGITQYF
v_gene: TRBV6-2/TRBV6-3; abundance: .; d_gene: .; j_gene: TRBJ2-3; CDR3nt: TGTGCCAGCGCCGGGACTCCCACCCTTTGTCTGTATTTT; CDR3aa: CASAGTPTLCLYF
v_gene: TRBV29-1; abundance: .; d_gene: .; j_gene: TRBJ2-5; CDR3nt: TGCAGCGCAGGGAATAGGGTCCAAGAGACCCAGTACTTC; CDR3aa: CSAGNRVQETQYF
v_gene: TRBV7-9; abundance: .; d_gene: .; j_gene: TRBJ1-2; CDR3nt: TGTGCCAGCAGTTCCGGGACGTCGGGATTAGGAGACGACTACACCTTC; CDR3aa: CASSSGTSGLGDDYTF
v_gene: TRBV20-1; abundance: .; d_gene: .; j_gene: TRBJ1-4; CDR3nt: TGCAGTGCTAGAGGTCACGGCCAGCTTAATGAAAAACTGTTTTTT; CDR3aa: CSARGHGQLNEKLFF
v_gene: TRBV20-1; abundance: .; d_gene: TRBD2; j_gene: TRBJ2-5; CDR3nt: TGCAGTGCTCCTGAGCGGGGGGGTACTTTTTTAGAGACCCAGTACTTC; CDR3aa: CSAPERGGTFLETQYF